This T cell receptor beta chain emerged from a study of T cells in Graves' hyperthyroidism and ophthalmopathy. There are a few counts of this clonotype. Thyroid ultrasound, orbital computed tomography, clinical symptoms, and serum thyroxine and TRAb underpinned diagnoses. The CDR3 is 16 residues long. Germline V gene data show CDR1 as MNHEY and CDR2 as SVGEGT. V gave up 7 bases and J gave up 0 bases, with 19 bases separating them. Amplified regions were TCR beta CDR3 sequences from RNA transcripts. HTBI primers were the set used in a first-round RT-PCR of the TCR CDR3. TCRdb passed the multiplex PCR reads through MiXCR, listing each CDR3 protein once. Of 550,000 to 800,000 distinct CDR3 sequences in the sample, around 16% were seen once.

The receptor comes from a man aged 45-65 years with Graves' hyperthyroidism. The source material was blood. The gene calls are TRBV6-2 or TRBV6-3 and TRBJ2-7, with D hard to call. DNA of the CDR3: TGTGCCAGCAATGCCCCGTTTAGCCTGAGCTCCTACGAGCAGTACTTC. This codes for CASNAPFSLSSYEQYF.